A single sample gave rise to the 10 T cell receptor beta chains below, sequenced in a study of STAT3 mutations in large granular lymphocyte leukemia. Study observations and caveats: Every T-LGLL patient had at least one immunodominant TCRbeta clonotype.

These receptors have no known antigen. Clones were read by immunoSEQ multiplex PCR, and TCRdb kept only the in-frame ones, dropping some. The sample includes 10,000 to 15,000 clones, more than 90% of them seen just once. Specimen: peripheral blood mononuclear cells. The receptors stem from a middle-aged man with T-cell large granular lymphocyte leukemia. Some clones in this sample may be carry-over from other donors' samples.

The chain is built from TRBV5-8 and TRBJ2-3; 8 bases line up with TRBD1. CDR1 and CDR2 (germline): SGHTS, YDEGEE. CDR3 size: 16 residues. Unmatched junction bases numbered 5, after V lost 0 bases and J lost 2 bases. CDR3 DNA: TGTGCCAGCAGCTTGGGACAGGGGTTCCTCACAGATACGCAGTATTTT. This codes for CASSLGQGFLTDTQYF.

J is TRBJ2-5 and V is TRBV5-6, with a tentative D call TRBD2 (6 bases). This CDR3 contains 14 residues. From germline, CDR1 is SGHDT and CDR2 YYEEEE. Trimming took off 4 bases at V and 5 bases at J, with 15 bases between the two ends. The CDR3 loop is CASSLGRGYETQYF. In DNA, the CDR3 is TGTGCCAGCAGCCTCGGACGGGGGTACGAGACCCAGTACTTC.

This clone has more than one count but fewer than ten. This chain connects TRBV5-1 to TRBJ1-3; D remains unclear. The V end lost 1 base, the J end lost 0 bases, and 11 bases lay between the germline ends. This CDR3 has 16 residues. Germline V lookup: CDR1 SGHRS, CDR2 YFSETQ. The CDR3 is CASSLLGPDSGNTIYF. CDR3 DNA: TGCGCCAGCAGCTTGCTCGGGCCCGACTCTGGAAACACCATATATTTT.

CDR3 in DNA: TGTGCCAGCGAGTGCAGATCCTATAATTCACCCCTCCACTTT. Its translation: CASECRSYNSPLHF. The chain employs TRBV21-1 and TRBJ1-6. TRBV21-1 is deemed a pseudogene. The CDR3 has 14 residues.

This chain joins TRBV28 and TRBJ1-3, with D unresolved. The CDR3 is 15 amino acids. With 7 bases removed from V and 0 bases from J, the gap between germline ends came to 13 bases. CDR1 is MDHEN, CDR2 SYDVKM, per germline. CDR3 sequence reads: CASKYPSASGNTIYF. The DNA of the CDR3 is TGTGCCAGCAAGTATCCTTCAGCCTCTGGAAACACCATATATTTT. The full variable domain, its missing parts supplied by reference TRBV28 and TRBJ1-3, is DVKVTQSSRYLVKRTGEKVFLECVQDMDHENMFWYRQDPGLGLRLIYFSYDVKMKEKGDIPEGYSVSREKKERFSLILESASTNQTSMYLCASKYPSASGNTIYFGEGSWLTVV.

This clone was counted a few times. The chain joins TRBV6-6 to TRBJ1-2; the match to TRBD1 covers 10 bases. V dropped 2 bases and J dropped 4; count of bases not matched to a gene: 4. CDR3 length: 15 residues. Germline CDR1 is MNHNY and CDR2 is SVGAGI (reference sequence). Written as DNA, the CDR3 is TGTGCCAGCAGTTACGAGACAGGGGGCCTCTATGGCTACACCTTC. This codes for CASSYETGGLYGYTF.

The genes are TRBV27 and TRBJ2-1; D may be TRBD1 (5 bases). Trimming took off 5 bases at V and 4 bases at J, with 9 bases between the two ends. This CDR3 has 13 amino acids. Germline assignment: CDR1 MNHEY and CDR2 SMNVEV (reference sequence). CDR3 sequence reads: CASSPREYNEQFF. Written as DNA, the CDR3 is TGTGCCAGCAGTCCCAGGGAATACAATGAGCAGTTCTTC.

V and J are TRBV30 and TRBJ1-2, with 9 bases identical to TRBD1. J gave up 4 bases and V 7 bases, and 4 bases lay outside the gene matches. CDR1 and CDR2 from the germline V gene are GTSNPN and SVGIG (reference sequence). This CDR3 has 12 amino acids. The CDR3 loop is CALDRGGYGYTF. In nucleotides, the CDR3 is TGTGCCTTGGACAGGGGCGGCTATGGCTACACCTTC.

V usage is TRBV6-5 and J usage is TRBJ2-2; unclear D gene. The ends were cut back, 2 bases at V and 2 bases at J, with 6 bases in the middle. The length of the CDR3 is 14 residues. Germline V gene lookup returns CDR1 MNHEY and CDR2 SVGAGI. The CDR3 DNA reads TGTGCCAGCAGTTACGGTCCAAACACCGGGGAGCTGTTTTTT. It codes for CASSYGPNTGELFF.

The CDR3 region has the DNA TGCGCCAGCAGCTTGGGGGGTTTCTATGGCTACACCTTC. It encodes CASSLGGFYGYTF. The V and J genes are TRBV5-1 and TRBJ1-2; no firm D call. The CDR3 spans 13 residues. Germline lookup yields CDR1 SGHRS and CDR2 YFSETQ. V was pared by 0 bases and J by 4 bases, with 7 bases between.